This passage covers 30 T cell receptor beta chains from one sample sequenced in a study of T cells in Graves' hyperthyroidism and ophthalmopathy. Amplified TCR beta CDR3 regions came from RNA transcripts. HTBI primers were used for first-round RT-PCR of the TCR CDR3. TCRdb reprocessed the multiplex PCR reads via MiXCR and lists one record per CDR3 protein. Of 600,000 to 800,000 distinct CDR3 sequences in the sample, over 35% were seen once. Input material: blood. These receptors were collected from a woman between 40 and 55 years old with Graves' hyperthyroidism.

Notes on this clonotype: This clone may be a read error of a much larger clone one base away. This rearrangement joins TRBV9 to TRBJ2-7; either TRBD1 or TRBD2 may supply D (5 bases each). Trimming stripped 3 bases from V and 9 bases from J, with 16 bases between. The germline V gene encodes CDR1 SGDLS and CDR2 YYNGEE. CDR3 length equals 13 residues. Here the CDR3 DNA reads TGTGCCAGCAGCGCCTTCCGGGACGACGGGCAGTACTTC. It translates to CASSAFRDDGQYF.

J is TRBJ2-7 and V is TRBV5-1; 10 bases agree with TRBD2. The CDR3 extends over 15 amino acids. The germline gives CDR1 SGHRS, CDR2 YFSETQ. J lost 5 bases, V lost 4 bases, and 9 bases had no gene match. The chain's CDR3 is CASSQVAGGGDEQYF. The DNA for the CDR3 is TGCGCCAGCAGCCAAGTAGCGGGGGGTGGCGACGAGCAGTACTTC.

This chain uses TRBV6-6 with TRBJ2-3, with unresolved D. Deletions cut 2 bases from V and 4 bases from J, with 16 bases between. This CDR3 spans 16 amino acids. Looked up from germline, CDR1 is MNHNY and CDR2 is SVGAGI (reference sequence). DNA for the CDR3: TGTGCCAGCAGTTACACCGCCAACCCGACACCAGATACGCAGTATTTT. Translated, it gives CASSYTANPTPDTQYF.

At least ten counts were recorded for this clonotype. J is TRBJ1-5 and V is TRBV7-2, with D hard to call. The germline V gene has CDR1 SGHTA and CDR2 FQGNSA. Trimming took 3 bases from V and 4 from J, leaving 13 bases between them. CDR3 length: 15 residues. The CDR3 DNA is TGTGCCAGCAGCTTCGGTTCTCAGAATAATCAGCCCCAGCATTTT. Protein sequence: CASSFGSQNNQPQHF.

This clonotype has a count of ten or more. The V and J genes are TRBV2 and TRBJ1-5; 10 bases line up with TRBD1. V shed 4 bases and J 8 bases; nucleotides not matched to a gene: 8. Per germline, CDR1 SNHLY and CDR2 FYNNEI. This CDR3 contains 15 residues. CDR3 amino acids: CASSGSTGGPEPQHF. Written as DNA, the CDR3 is TGTGCCAGCAGTGGGTCGACAGGGGGCCCGGAGCCCCAGCATTTT.

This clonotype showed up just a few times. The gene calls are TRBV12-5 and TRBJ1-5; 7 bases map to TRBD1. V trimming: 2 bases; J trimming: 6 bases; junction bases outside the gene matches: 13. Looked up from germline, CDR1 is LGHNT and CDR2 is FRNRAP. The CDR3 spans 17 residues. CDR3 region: CASGLTRNRGSGQPQHF. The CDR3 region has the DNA TGTGCTAGTGGTTTGACGAGAAACAGGGGAAGCGGTCAGCCCCAGCATTTT.

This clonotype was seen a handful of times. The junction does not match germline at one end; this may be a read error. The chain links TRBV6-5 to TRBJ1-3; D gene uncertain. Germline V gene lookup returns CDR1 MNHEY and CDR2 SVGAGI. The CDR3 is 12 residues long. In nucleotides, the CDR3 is TGTGCCAGCAGTTACTCGACGGCACCGCAGTACTTT. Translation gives CASSYSTAPQYF.

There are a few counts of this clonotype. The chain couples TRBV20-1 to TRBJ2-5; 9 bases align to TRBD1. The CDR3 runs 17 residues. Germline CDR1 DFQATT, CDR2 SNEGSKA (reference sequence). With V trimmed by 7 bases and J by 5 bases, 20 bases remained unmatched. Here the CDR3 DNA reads TGCAGTGGAACAATAAACTCCGGGACAGGGCTTCTGGAGACCCAGTACTTC. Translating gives CSGTINSGTGLLETQYF.

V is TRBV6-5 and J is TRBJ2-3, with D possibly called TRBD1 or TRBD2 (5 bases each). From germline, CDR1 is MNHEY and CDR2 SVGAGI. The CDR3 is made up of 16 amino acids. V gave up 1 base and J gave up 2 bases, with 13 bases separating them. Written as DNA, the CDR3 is TGTGCCAGCAGTTACTTGGGGTTGGGGACCACAGATACGCAGTATTTT. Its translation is CASSYLGLGTTDTQYF.

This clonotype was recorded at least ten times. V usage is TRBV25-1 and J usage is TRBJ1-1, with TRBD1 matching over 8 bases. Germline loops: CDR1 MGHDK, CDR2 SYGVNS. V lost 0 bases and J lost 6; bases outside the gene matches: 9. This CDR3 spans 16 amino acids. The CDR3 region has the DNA TGTGCCAGCAGTGAATATCCCCACGGGACAGGTTCTGAAGCTTTCTTT. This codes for CASSEYPHGTGSEAFF.

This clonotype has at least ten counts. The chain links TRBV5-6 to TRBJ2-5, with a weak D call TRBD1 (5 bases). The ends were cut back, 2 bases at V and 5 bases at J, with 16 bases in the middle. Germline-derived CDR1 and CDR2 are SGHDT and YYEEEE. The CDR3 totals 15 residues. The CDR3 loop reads CASSLGAPGYETQYF. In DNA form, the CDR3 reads TGTGCCAGCAGCTTAGGCGCGCCAGGGTACGAGACCCAGTACTTC.

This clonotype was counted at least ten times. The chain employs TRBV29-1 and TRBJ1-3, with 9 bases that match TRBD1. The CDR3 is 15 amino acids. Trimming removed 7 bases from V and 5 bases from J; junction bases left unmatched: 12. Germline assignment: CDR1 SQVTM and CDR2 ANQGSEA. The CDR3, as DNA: TGCAGCGCCGCGCCTTGGACAGGGGATCGAAACACCATATATTTT. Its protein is CSAAPWTGDRNTIYF.

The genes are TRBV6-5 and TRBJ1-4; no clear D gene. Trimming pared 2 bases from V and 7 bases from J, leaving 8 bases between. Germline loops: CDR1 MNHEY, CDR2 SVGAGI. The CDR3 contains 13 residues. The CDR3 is CASSYVTREKLFF. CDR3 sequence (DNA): TGTGCCAGCAGTTACGTTACTCGTGAAAAACTGTTTTTT.

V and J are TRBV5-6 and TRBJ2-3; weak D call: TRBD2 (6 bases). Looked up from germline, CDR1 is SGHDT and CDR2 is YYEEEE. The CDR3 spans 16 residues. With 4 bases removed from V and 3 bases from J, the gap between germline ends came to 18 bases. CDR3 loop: CASSPGGAGGTDTQYF. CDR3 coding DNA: TGTGCCAGCAGCCCAGGAGGGGCAGGAGGGACAGATACGCAGTATTTT.

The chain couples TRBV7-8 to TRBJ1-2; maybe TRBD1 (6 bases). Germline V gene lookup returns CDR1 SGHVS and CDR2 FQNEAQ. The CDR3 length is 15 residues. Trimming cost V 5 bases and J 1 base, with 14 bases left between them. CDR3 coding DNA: TGTGCCAGCAGCCACGTTGGACAGAATAACTATGGCTACACCTTC. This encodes CASSHVGQNNYGYTF.

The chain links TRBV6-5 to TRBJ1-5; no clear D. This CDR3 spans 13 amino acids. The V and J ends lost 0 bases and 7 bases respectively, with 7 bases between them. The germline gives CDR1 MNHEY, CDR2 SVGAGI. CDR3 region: CASSYSTRQPQHF. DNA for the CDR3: TGTGCCAGCAGTTACTCGACCAGACAGCCCCAGCATTTT.

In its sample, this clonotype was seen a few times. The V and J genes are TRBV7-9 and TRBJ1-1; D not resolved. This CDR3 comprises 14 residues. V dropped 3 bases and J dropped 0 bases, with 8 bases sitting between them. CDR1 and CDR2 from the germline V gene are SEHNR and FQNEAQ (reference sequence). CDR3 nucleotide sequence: TGTGCCAGCAGCTTCAGAGTATTGAACACTGAAGCTTTCTTT. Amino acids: CASSFRVLNTEAFF.

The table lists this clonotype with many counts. The CDR3 nucleotides read TGCAGTGCTAGAACGGGGGTTAAGGGACCCCAGCATTTT. This sequence encodes CSARTGVKGPQHF. This chain links TRBV20-1 with TRBJ1-5, with D maybe TRBD1 (5 bases). The CDR3 extends over 13 amino acids. V dropped 2 bases and J dropped 10 bases, with 15 bases sitting between them. In germline, CDR1 is DFQATT, CDR2 SNEGSKA (reference sequence).

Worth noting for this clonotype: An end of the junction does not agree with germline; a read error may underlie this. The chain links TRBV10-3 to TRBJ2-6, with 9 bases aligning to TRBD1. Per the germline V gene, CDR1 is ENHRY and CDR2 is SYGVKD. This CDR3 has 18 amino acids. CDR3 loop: CASSTPGQGVTGANVLTF. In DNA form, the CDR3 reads TGTGCCAGCAGTACGCCGGGACAGGGCGTAACTGGGGCCAACGTCCTGACTTTC.

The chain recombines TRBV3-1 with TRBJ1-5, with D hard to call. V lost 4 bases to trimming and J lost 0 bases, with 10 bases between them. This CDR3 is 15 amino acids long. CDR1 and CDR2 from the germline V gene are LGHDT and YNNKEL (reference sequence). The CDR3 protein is CASSPRRDSNQPQHF. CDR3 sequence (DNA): TGTGCCAGCAGCCCTCGCAGAGATAGCAATCAGCCCCAGCATTTT. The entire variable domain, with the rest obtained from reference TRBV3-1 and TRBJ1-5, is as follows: DTAVSQTPKYLVTQMGNDKSIKCEQNLGHDTMYWYKQDSKKFLKIMFSYNNKELIINETVPNRFSPKSPDKAHLNLHINSLELGDSAVYFCASSPRRDSNQPQHFGDGTRLSIL.

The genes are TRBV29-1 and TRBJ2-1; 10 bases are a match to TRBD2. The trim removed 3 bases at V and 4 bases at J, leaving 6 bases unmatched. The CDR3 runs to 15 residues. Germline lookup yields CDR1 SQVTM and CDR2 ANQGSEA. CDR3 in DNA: TGCAGCGTTGACAGTTCTAGCGGGAGTTACAATGAGCAGTTCTTC. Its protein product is CSVDSSSGSYNEQFF.

The CDR3 nucleotides are TGTGCCAGCAGCCCACCTCAATCAGCGGCTCAAGAGACCCAGTACTTC. Protein: CASSPPQSAAQETQYF. The V gene is TRBV7-2, the J gene TRBJ2-5; a possible D gene is TRBD2 (5 bases). Between the trimmed V and J ends, which lost 5 bases and 2 bases, there was a span of 18 bases. The CDR3 is 16 amino acids. Germline CDR1 is SGHTA and CDR2 is FQGNSA.

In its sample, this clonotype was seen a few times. The CDR3 DNA reads TGCGCCAGCAGCTTGTTTGTGTCGGGTACAGGGTCTGTGGACACTGAAGCTTTCTTT. This translates into CASSLFVSGTGSVDTEAFF. The rearrangement links TRBV5-1 to TRBJ1-1, with D possibly being TRBD1 (6 bases). Trimming removed 1 base from V and 3 bases from J, with 25 bases in between. Germline lookup yields CDR1 SGHRS and CDR2 YFSETQ. The CDR3 loop spans 19 amino acids.

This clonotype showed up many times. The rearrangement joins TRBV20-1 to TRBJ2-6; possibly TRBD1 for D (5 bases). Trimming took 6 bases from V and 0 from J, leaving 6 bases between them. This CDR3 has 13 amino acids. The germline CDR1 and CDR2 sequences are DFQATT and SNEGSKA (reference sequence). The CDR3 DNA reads TGCAGTGCCAGGGTCTCTGGGGCCAACGTCCTGACTTTC. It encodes CSARVSGANVLTF.

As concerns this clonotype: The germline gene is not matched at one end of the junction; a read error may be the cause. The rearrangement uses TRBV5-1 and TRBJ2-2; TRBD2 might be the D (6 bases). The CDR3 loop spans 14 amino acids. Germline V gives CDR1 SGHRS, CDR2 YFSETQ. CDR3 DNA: TGCGCCAGCAGCAATACTCTGAACACCGGGGGGCTGTTTTTT. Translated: CASSNTLNTGGLFF.

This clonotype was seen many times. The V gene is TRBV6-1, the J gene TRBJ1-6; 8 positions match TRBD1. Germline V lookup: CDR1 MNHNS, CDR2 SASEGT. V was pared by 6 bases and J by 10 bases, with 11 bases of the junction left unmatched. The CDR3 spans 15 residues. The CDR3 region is CASSHDRDRPSPLHF. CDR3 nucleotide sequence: TGTGCCAGCAGCCACGACCGGGACAGGCCGTCACCCCTCCACTTT.

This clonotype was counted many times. CDR3 nucleotide sequence: TGTGCCAGCAGCTTCGACGGGAGTAGCAATCAGCCCCAGCATTTT. It encodes CASSFDGSSNQPQHF. J is TRBJ1-5 and V is TRBV5-5; D gene uncertain. This CDR3 is built from 15 residues. From germline, CDR1 is SGHKS and CDR2 YYEKEE (reference sequence). V was clipped by 2 bases and J by 0 bases, with 9 bases between them.

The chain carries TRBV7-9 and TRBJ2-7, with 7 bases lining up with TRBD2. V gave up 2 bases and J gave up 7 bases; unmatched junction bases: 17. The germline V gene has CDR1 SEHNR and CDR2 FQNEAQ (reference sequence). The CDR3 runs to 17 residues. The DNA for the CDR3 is TGTGCCAGCAGCTTAACTGGGGGGGGAGAGTTTTCGGGGGAGCAGTACTTC. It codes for CASSLTGGGEFSGEQYF. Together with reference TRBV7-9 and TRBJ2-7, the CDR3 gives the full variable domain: DTGVSQNPRHKITKRGQNVTFRCDPISEHNRLYWYRQTLGQGPEFLTYFQNEAQLEKSRLLSDRFSAERPKGSFSTLEIQRTEQGDSAMYLCASSLTGGGEFSGEQYFGPGTRLTVT.

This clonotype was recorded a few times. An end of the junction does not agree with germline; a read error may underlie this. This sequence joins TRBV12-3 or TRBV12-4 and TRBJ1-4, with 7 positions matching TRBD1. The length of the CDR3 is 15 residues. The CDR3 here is CASSNRPAQGEILFF. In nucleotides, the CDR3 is TGTGCCAGCAGTAACCGTCCTGCGCAGGGGGAAATACTGTTTTTT.

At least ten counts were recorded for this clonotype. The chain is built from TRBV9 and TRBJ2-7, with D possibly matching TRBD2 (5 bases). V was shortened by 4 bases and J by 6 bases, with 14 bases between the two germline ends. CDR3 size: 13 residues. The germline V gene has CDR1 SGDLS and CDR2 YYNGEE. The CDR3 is CASSPHGEFEQYF. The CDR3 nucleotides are TGTGCCAGCAGCCCCCACGGGGAGTTCGAGCAGTACTTC.